Below are 9 T cell receptor beta chains sequenced from a single sample in a study of blood T cell repertoires in COVID-19. The assay was immunoSEQ multiplex PCR, and TCRdb's table has in-frame clones only and misses some. The sample holds tens of thousands of clones; approximately 92% are singletons and the top ten take about 17%. Material for sequencing was peripheral blood. The receptors stem from an elderly man with acute or convalescent COVID-19.

This sequence joins TRBV2 and TRBJ2-7; 10 positions match TRBD1. V shed 6 bases and J 2 bases; nucleotides not matched to a gene: 4. Germline V lookup: CDR1 SNHLY, CDR2 FYNNEI. CDR3 length: 14 residues. CDR3 in amino acids: CASSKDRGTYEQYF. The CDR3 DNA reads TGTGCCAGCAGCAAGGACAGGGGGACCTACGAGCAGTACTTC.

This clone was recorded once. The chain couples TRBV9 to TRBJ2-7; D gene uncertain. This CDR3 comprises 15 residues. The germline V and J ends were trimmed by 4 bases and 4 bases, with 18 bases remaining between them. Germline loops: CDR1 SGDLS, CDR2 YYNGEE. The CDR3 DNA reads as TGTGCCAGCAGCCAAACGGGTCAGACGGGTTACGAGCAGTACTTC. Translating gives CASSQTGQTGYEQYF.

The chain uses TRBV15 and TRBJ2-7; the D gene is possibly TRBD1 (6 bases). The CDR3 runs to 13 residues. Between the trimmed V and J ends, which lost 4 bases and 1 base, there was a span of 8 bases. The germline gives CDR1 LNHNV, CDR2 YYDKDF (reference sequence). The CDR3 DNA reads as TGTGCCACCAGCATTCAGGGGTCCTACGAGCAGTACTTC. Translated: CATSIQGSYEQYF.

The J gene is TRBJ2-1, the V gene TRBV6-1; weak D call: TRBD1 (6 bases). Germline lookup yields CDR1 MNHNS and CDR2 SASEGT. This CDR3 spans 12 amino acids. V was pared by 2 bases and J by 8 bases, with 7 bases between. DNA of the CDR3: TGTGCCAGCAGTGAATGGGGGCATGAGCAGTTCTTC. Amino acid sequence: CASSEWGHEQFF.

The chain couples TRBV11-2 to TRBJ2-1, with 11 bases aligning to TRBD2. Trimming at V came to 5 bases and at J to 6 bases, leaving 9 bases not matched to a gene. CDR3 length: 16 amino acids. CDR1 is SGHAT and CDR2 is FQNNGV in the germline V gene. CDR3 amino acids: CASSPQPGLAANEQFF. CDR3 DNA sequence: TGTGCCAGCAGCCCCCAACCGGGACTAGCGGCCAATGAGCAGTTCTTC.

This clone is a singleton in its sample. This chain uses TRBV2 with TRBJ1-1, with D hard to call. Trimming stripped 3 bases from V and 2 bases from J, with 10 bases between. Germline CDR1 and CDR2: SNHLY and FYNNEI. This CDR3 region has 14 residues. The CDR3 region has the DNA TGTGCCAGCAGTGACCCCGCGGGCAACACTGAAGCTTTCTTT. Protein: CASSDPAGNTEAFF.

The J gene is TRBJ1-2, the V gene TRBV19, with TRBD1 identical over 8 bases. Per germline, CDR1 LNHDA and CDR2 SQIVND (reference sequence). Germline trimming cut 3 bases from V and 3 bases from J; bases unmatched to any gene: 6. The length of the CDR3 is 15 residues. The CDR3 here is CASSMGQEAYYGYTF. The CDR3 region has the DNA TGTGCCAGTAGTATGGGACAGGAAGCCTACTATGGCTACACCTTC.

V and J are TRBV27 and TRBJ1-6; D not resolved. CDR1 and CDR2 (germline): MNHEY, SMNVEV (reference sequence). This CDR3 spans 14 amino acids. Trimming cost V 6 bases and J 6 bases, with 12 bases left between them. Written as DNA, the CDR3 is TGTGCCAGCAGCTTTGGAGGTCCTAATTCACCCCTCCACTTT. This codes for CASSFGGPNSPLHF.

The V gene is TRBV7-2, the J gene TRBJ2-1; D perhaps matches TRBD1 (6 bases). The CDR3 covers 13 residues. Germline V gene lookup returns CDR1 SGHTA and CDR2 FQGNSA. V was cut by 5 bases and J by 3 bases, with 8 bases left in between. CDR3 amino acids: CASSPRGYNEQFF. CDR3 DNA sequence: TGTGCCAGCAGCCCCAGGGGCTACAATGAGCAGTTCTTC.